Below, 30 T cell receptor beta chains from the same sample are listed, as sequenced in a study of neurological immune-mediated disorders. MiXCR, applied by TCRdb to the 5' RACE reads, yields one record per CDR3 protein. The sample contains approximately 20,000 distinct CDR3 sequences, over 2.5% of which appear only once. The sample taken for sequencing was PBMCs. The receptor set was obtained from a woman aged 18 to 35 with multiple sclerosis.

This clonotype was observed many times. This chain links TRBV9 with TRBJ2-2; TRBD2 matches at 9 bases. Looked up from germline, CDR1 is SGDLS and CDR2 is YYNGEE. V lost 4 bases, J lost 5 bases, and 9 bases stayed unmatched. The CDR3 consists of 16 residues. As DNA, the CDR3 is TGTGCCAGCAGCACCCGGACTAGCGTAGAAACCGGGGAGCTGTTTTTT. Translated: CASSTRTSVETGELFF.

This clonotype was seen at least ten times. This chain links TRBV5-1 with TRBJ1-1, with D possibly TRBD1 on 5 matching bases. V lost 0 bases and J lost 1, with 7 bases in between. The CDR3 runs to 14 residues. Germline V CDR1 and CDR2: SGHRS, YFSETQ. The CDR3 bases are TGCGCCAGCAGCTTGGTTACAGGGAACACTGAAGCTTTCTTT. It yields the protein CASSLVTGNTEAFF.

Many counts were recorded for this clonotype. This chain joins TRBV27 and TRBJ2-2; perhaps TRBD2 as D (5 bases). This CDR3 spans 16 amino acids. Germline V gives CDR1 MNHEY, CDR2 SMNVEV (reference sequence). The ends were cut back, 2 bases at V and 2 bases at J, with 12 bases in the middle. CDR3 protein: CASSLIWEINTGELFF. DNA of the CDR3: TGTGCCAGCAGTTTAATCTGGGAGATCAACACCGGGGAGCTGTTTTTT.

V usage is TRBV20-1 and J usage is TRBJ1-1, with a weak D call TRBD1 (5 bases). The germline V gene has CDR1 DFQATT and CDR2 SNEGSKA (reference sequence). This CDR3 spans 12 amino acids. Trimming left V 3 bases short and J 2 bases short, with 7 bases between. This CDR3 reads CSARGGNTEAFF. The CDR3 coding sequence is TGCAGTGCTAGGGGGGGAAACACTGAAGCTTTCTTT.

The table lists this clonotype with many counts. The chain links TRBV6-6 to TRBJ2-5, with TRBD2 as a possible D gene (6 bases). V lost 8 bases and J lost 3, with 13 bases in between. This CDR3 contains 13 residues. CDR1 and CDR2 (germline): MNHNY, SVGAGI (reference sequence). The CDR3: CASQGSGEETQYF. In DNA form, the CDR3 reads TGTGCCAGCCAGGGTAGCGGTGAAGAGACCCAGTACTTC.

This clonotype has at least ten counts. The chain couples TRBV7-9 to TRBJ1-3; D gene uncertain. V lost 5 bases to trimming and J lost 3 bases, with 14 bases between them. This CDR3 contains 15 residues. Germline V gene sequence: CDR1 SEHNR, CDR2 FQNEAQ (reference sequence). The CDR3 sequence is CASSLLQRSGNTIYF. The CDR3 nucleotides read TGTGCCAGCAGCCTTCTCCAACGGAGTGGAAACACCATATATTTT.

This clonotype was recorded many times. The chain recombines TRBV20-1 with TRBJ1-5; weak D call: TRBD1 (6 bases). V lost 8 bases and J lost 4, with 12 bases in between. This CDR3 comprises 12 residues. The germline CDR1 and CDR2 sequences are DFQATT and SNEGSKA (reference sequence). CDR3 region: CSRRGENQPQHF. The CDR3, as DNA: TGCAGTAGAAGGGGGGAGAATCAGCCCCAGCATTTT.

This chain uses TRBV7-2 with TRBJ2-5; TRBD1 aligns across 9 bases. The germline V gene encodes CDR1 SGHTA and CDR2 FQGNSA. Unmatched junction bases numbered 9, after V lost 4 bases and J lost 6 bases. CDR3 size: 15 residues. The CDR3 sequence is CASSSLPGQGQTQYF. DNA of the CDR3: TGTGCCAGCAGCTCATTACCGGGACAGGGCCAGACCCAGTACTTC. Looking up the rest from reference TRBV7-2 and TRBJ2-5 gives the full variable domain: GAGVSQSPSNKVTEKGKDVELRCDPISGHTALYWYRQSLGQGLEFLIYFQGNSAPDKSGLPSDRFSAERTGGSVSTLTIQRTQQEDSAVYLCASSSLPGQGQTQYFGPGTRLLVL.

In this sample, this clonotype turned up many times. The chain has TRBV20-1 and TRBJ1-1, with D unresolved. Trimming removed 1 base at V and 0 bases at J, with 9 bases between. CDR1 is DFQATT, CDR2 SNEGSKA, per germline (reference sequence). There are 14 residues in the CDR3. CDR3 nucleotide sequence: TGCAGTGCTAGAGGAAACAGTATGAACACTGAAGCTTTCTTT. It is translated as CSARGNSMNTEAFF.

This clonotype was seen more than once but under ten times. CDR3 residues: CASSHARSGRASGTHTDTQYF. The DNA for the CDR3 is TGTGCCAGCAGCCACGCTAGGAGCGGGAGGGCCTCTGGGACCCACACAGATACGCAGTATTTT. The chain joins TRBV3-1 to TRBJ2-3, with TRBD2 identical over 10 bases. The CDR3 has 21 residues. CDR1 LGHDT and CDR2 YNNKEL come from the germline V gene (reference sequence). After removal of 3 bases from V and 2 bases from J, the junction contained 20 bases not matched to a gene.

This clonotype was recorded at least ten times. The chain employs TRBV11-2 and TRBJ1-4, with D perhaps matching TRBD1 (5 bases). Germline-derived CDR1 and CDR2 are SGHAT and FQNNGV. The CDR3 consists of 15 residues. Trimming took 1 base from V and 2 from J, leaving 8 bases between them. Here the CDR3 reads CASSLARGTNEKLFF. The CDR3 DNA sequence: TGTGCCAGCAGCTTAGCGAGGGGTACTAATGAAAAACTGTTTTTT.

The chain carries TRBV7-9 and TRBJ2-1, with unresolved D. Germline V lookup: CDR1 SEHNR, CDR2 FQNEAQ (reference sequence). The CDR3 has 13 amino acids. V was trimmed by 0 bases and J by 6 bases, leaving 6 bases between them. The CDR3 loop reads CASSLASSNEQFF. CDR3 nucleotide sequence: TGTGCCAGCAGCTTAGCGAGTTCCAATGAGCAGTTCTTC.

This clonotype has at least ten counts. The chain couples TRBV12-3 or TRBV12-4 to TRBJ2-2, with TRBD2 matching over 14 bases. V gave up 0 bases and J gave up 2 bases; unmatched junction bases: 5. This CDR3 has 19 residues. The CDR3 nucleotides read TGTGCCAGCAGTTTAGCGCTTGGACTAGCGGGGGGAAACACCGGGGAGCTGTTTTTT. Encoded protein: CASSLALGLAGGNTGELFF.

This clonotype occurred many times. The chain joins TRBV20-1 to TRBJ1-3; no clear D gene. CDR1 is DFQATT, CDR2 SNEGSKA, per germline (reference sequence). V lost 2 bases to trimming and J lost 0 bases, with 8 bases between them. The CDR3 is 14 residues long. Here the CDR3 DNA reads TGCAGTGCTAGAAGTCAGCTCTCTGGAAACACCATATATTTT. This sequence encodes CSARSQLSGNTIYF.

In this sample, this clonotype turned up many times. This rearrangement joins TRBV6-5 to TRBJ1-6, with 7 bases matching TRBD1. Germline assignment: CDR1 MNHEY and CDR2 SVGAGI. This CDR3 is 15 amino acids long. Trimming took 6 bases from V and 9 from J; bases not matched to a gene: 11. DNA for the CDR3: TGTGCCAGCAGCTACATACAGGGGAGGGGTTCACCCCTCCACTTT. This translates into CASSYIQGRGSPLHF.

This clonotype was seen ten or more times. The chain joins TRBV3-1 to TRBJ2-7; 9 nucleotides agree with TRBD1. Per the germline V gene, CDR1 is LGHDT and CDR2 is YNNKEL (reference sequence). This CDR3 has 14 amino acids. Losses at the gene ends were 3 bases for V and 4 bases for J; bases not matched to a gene: 4. This CDR3 is CASSQPGTGYEQYF. The CDR3 nucleotides read TGTGCCAGCAGCCAGCCCGGGACAGGGTACGAGCAGTACTTC.

This clonotype was seen repeatedly, ten times or more. The chain is built from TRBV7-2 and TRBJ2-2; tentatively, D is TRBD2 (5 bases). Germline V gene data show CDR1 as SGHTA and CDR2 as FQGNSA. Trimming removed 1 base from V and 4 bases from J, with 10 bases in between. This CDR3 contains 15 residues. CDR3 DNA sequence: TGTGCCAGCAGCTTAGGAGGGAGCGGCACCGGGGAGCTGTTTTTT. Translation gives CASSLGGSGTGELFF.

This clonotype was seen at least ten times. This chain joins TRBV7-9 and TRBJ2-3; D tentatively reads TRBD1 or TRBD2 (6 bases each). Germline V gives CDR1 SEHNR, CDR2 FQNEAQ (reference sequence). V lost 5 bases to trimming and J lost 0 bases, with 15 bases between them. The CDR3 totals 16 residues. CDR3 region: CASSPRGVTSTDTQYF. CDR3 in DNA: TGTGCCAGCAGCCCAAGGGGGGTAACTAGCACAGATACGCAGTATTTT. Supplemented by reference TRBV7-9 and TRBJ2-3, the full variable domain reads DTGVSQNPRHKITKRGQNVTFRCDPISEHNRLYWYRQTLGQGPEFLTYFQNEAQLEKSRLLSDRFSAERPKGSFSTLEIQRTEQGDSAMYLCASSPRGVTSTDTQYFGPGTRLTVL.

This clonotype has ten or more counts. V gene TRBV4-2 combines with J gene TRBJ2-7; TRBD1 agrees at 9 bases. The length of the CDR3 is 18 residues. Germline trimming cut 0 bases from V and 2 bases from J; bases unmatched to any gene: 11. Germline V CDR1 and CDR2: LGHNA, YNFKEQ. CDR3 amino acids: CASSQDMIVQGATYEQYF. In DNA form, the CDR3 reads TGTGCCAGCAGCCAAGATATGATTGTACAGGGGGCTACCTACGAGCAGTACTTC.

The rearrangement links TRBV15 to TRBJ2-5; D is ambiguous. With 5 bases removed from V and 5 bases from J, the gap between germline ends came to 24 bases. Germline values: CDR1 LNHNV, CDR2 YYDKDF (reference sequence). The CDR3 runs to 17 residues. CDR3 protein: CATSGPSMGTWMETQYF. CDR3 in DNA: TGTGCCACCAGCGGGCCCTCTATGGGTACTTGGATGGAGACCCAGTACTTC. Full variable domain (rest looked up from reference TRBV15 and TRBJ2-5): DAMVIQNPRYQVTQFGKPVTLSCSQTLNHNVMYWYQQKSSQAPKLLFHYYDKDFNNEADTPDNFQSRRPNTSFCFLDIRSPGLGDTAMYLCATSGPSMGTWMETQYFGPGTRLLVL.

In this sample, this clonotype turned up once. The J gene is TRBJ2-3, the V gene TRBV11-2; 7 bases align to TRBD2. This CDR3 region has 15 residues. Germline-derived CDR1 and CDR2 are SGHAT and FQNNGV. V lost 5 bases, J lost 0 bases, and 5 bases stayed unmatched. In DNA, the CDR3 is TGTGCCAGCAGCCCCGCCGGGAGGAGCACAGATACGCAGTATTTT. Translation: CASSPAGRSTDTQYF.

This clonotype is medium-sized by share. The rearrangement joins TRBV29-1 to TRBJ1-2; D not certain. The V end lost 2 bases, the J end lost 5 bases, and 9 bases lay between the germline ends. In germline, CDR1 is SQVTM, CDR2 ANQGSEA. The CDR3 covers 12 residues. The CDR3 is CSVESGAYGYTF. The CDR3 DNA reads as TGCAGCGTTGAATCAGGAGCTTATGGCTACACCTTC.

This clonotype was detected ten times or more. V gene TRBV5-4 combines with J gene TRBJ2-5; 11 bases line up with TRBD2. Unmatched junction bases numbered 2, after V lost 0 bases and J lost 4 bases. Germline V gene lookup returns CDR1 SGHNT and CDR2 YYREEE (reference sequence). CDR3 length: 15 amino acids. The CDR3 here is CASSLGTSGRETQYF. The CDR3, as DNA: TGTGCCAGCAGCTTGGGTACTAGCGGGAGAGAGACCCAGTACTTC.

This clonotype was picked up many times. V is TRBV12-3 or TRBV12-4 and J is TRBJ1-1, with a tentative D call TRBD1 (6 bases). CDR3 length: 13 residues. V lost 1 base and J 8 bases, leaving 11 bases between the germline ends. This CDR3 reads CASSLGSGGEAFF. The CDR3 DNA follows: TGTGCCAGCAGTTTAGGTTCCGGGGGCGAAGCTTTCTTT.

There are many counts of this clonotype. The J gene is TRBJ2-7, the V gene TRBV15; D uncertain. Looked up from germline, CDR1 is LNHNV and CDR2 is YYDKDF (reference sequence). This CDR3 contains 12 residues. V was shortened by 0 bases and J by 4 bases, with 4 bases between the two germline ends. CDR3 amino acids: CATSRDRYEQYF. The CDR3 DNA follows: TGTGCCACCAGCAGAGACCGTTACGAGCAGTACTTC.

This clonotype was observed many times. One end of the junction is discordant with germline, which a read error may explain. The V and J genes are TRBV15 and TRBJ2-1; D is ambiguous. CDR3 length equals 13 residues. Germline V gene sequence: CDR1 LNHNV, CDR2 YYDKDF (reference sequence). The CDR3, as DNA: TGTGCCACCAGCAGAGGGCTTTACAGTGAGCAGTTCTTC. It codes for CATSRGLYSEQFF.

This clonotype was seen ten or more times. V gene TRBV18 combines with J gene TRBJ2-7; D gene ambiguous. V lost 0 bases and J lost 2, with 11 bases in between. This CDR3 region has 15 residues. CDR1 is KGHSH, CDR2 LQKENI, per germline. CDR3 residues: CASSPPSVGTYEQYF. The DNA for the CDR3 is TGTGCCAGCTCACCACCGTCGGTAGGGACCTACGAGCAGTACTTC.

This clonotype was seen ten or more times. The CDR3 DNA is TGTGCCAGCAGTGAACCAGGACAATTTGAGGCCTATGGCTACACCTTC. Amino acids: CASSEPGQFEAYGYTF. The chain is built from TRBV12-3 or TRBV12-4 and TRBJ1-2, with a weak D call TRBD1 (5 bases). V lost 5 bases and J 4 bases, leaving 20 bases between the germline ends. The CDR3 has 16 residues.

This clonotype appeared many times. J is TRBJ1-1 and V is TRBV19, with 7 bases matching TRBD1. The CDR3 contains 14 residues. Germline V lookup: CDR1 LNHDA, CDR2 SQIVND (reference sequence). J gave up 4 bases and V 2 bases, and 4 bases lay outside the gene matches. For the CDR3, the DNA is TGTGCCAGTAGTATAAACAGGGGTGGCACTGAAGCTTTCTTT. Translated, it gives CASSINRGGTEAFF.

This clonotype was recorded at least ten times. The CDR3 does not end in the conserved phenylalanine or tryptophan, so this is likely a read error. The DNA is omitted, as the CDR3 cannot be located on it reliably, and the CDR3 follows TCRdb's listing. The rearrangement links TRBV5-4 to TRBJ1-1. Germline V gene data show CDR1 as SGHNT and CDR2 as YYREEE (reference sequence). A total of 12 residues make up the CDR3, ends included. The CDR3 sequence: CASSLFPGPSLI.